This TCR beta chain was captured by sequencing in a study of PD-L1 blockade in urothelial cancer. Study details: The researchers analyzed blood 3 weeks (second dose) and 6 weeks after treatment start.

Patient disease was locally advanced or metastatic urothelial carcinoma. TCRdb's table, derived via immunoSEQ multiplex PCR, lists solely in-frame clones and lacks some. The sample shows about 24,000 clones, around nine tenths of them seen only once. The CDR3 runs to 16 residues. In germline, CDR1 is SGHAT, CDR2 FQNNGV. The V gene end was trimmed by 2 bases and the J gene end by 2 bases; junction bases not matched to a gene: 2. The chain links TRBV11-2 to TRBJ2-1; the match to TRBD2 covers 11 bases. The TCR comes from a man in his forties or fifties with urothelial cancer. The specimen comprised PBMCs, sampled around atezolizumab (anti-PD-L1) treatment. The CDR3 DNA reads as TGTGCCAGCAGCTTATCACTAGCGGGGGCCTACAATGAGCAGTTCTTC. This codes for CASSLSLAGAYNEQFF.